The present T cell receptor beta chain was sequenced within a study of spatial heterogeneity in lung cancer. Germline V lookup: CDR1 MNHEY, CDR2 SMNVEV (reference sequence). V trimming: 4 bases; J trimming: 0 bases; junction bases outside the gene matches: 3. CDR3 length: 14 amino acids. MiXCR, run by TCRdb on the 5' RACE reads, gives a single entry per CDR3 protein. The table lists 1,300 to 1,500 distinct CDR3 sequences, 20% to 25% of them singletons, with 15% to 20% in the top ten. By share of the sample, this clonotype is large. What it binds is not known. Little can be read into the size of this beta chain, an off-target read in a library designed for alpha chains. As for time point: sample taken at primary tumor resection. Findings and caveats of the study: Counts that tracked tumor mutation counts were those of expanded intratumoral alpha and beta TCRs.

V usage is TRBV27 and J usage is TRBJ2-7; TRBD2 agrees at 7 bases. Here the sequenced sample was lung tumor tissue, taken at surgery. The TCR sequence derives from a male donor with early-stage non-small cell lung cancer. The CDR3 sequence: CASSSSGTSYEQYF. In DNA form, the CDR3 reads TGTGCCAGCAGTTCCAGCGGGACCTCCTACGAGCAGTACTTC.